One and the same sample provided the 2 T cell receptor beta chains below, sequenced in a study of blood T cell repertoires in COVID-19. Using immunoSEQ multiplex PCR, the repertoire was profiled, and TCRdb retains in-frame clones only, with some absent. The sample carries about 160,000 clones, roughly 74% recorded once. Sequences were obtained from peripheral blood. The receptors shown here come from an elderly woman with acute or convalescent COVID-19.

This rearrangement joins TRBV6-5 to TRBJ2-3, with unresolved D. V lost 4 bases, J lost 1 base, and 6 bases lay in between. The CDR3 runs 13 residues. Germline V gives CDR1 MNHEY, CDR2 SVGAGI. CDR3 bases: TGTGCCAGCAGTTCCCCGGGCACAGATACGCAGTATTTT. This gives the protein CASSSPGTDTQYF.

The CDR3 protein is CASSETGASNQPQHF. The CDR3, as DNA: TGTGCCAGCAGTGAAACAGGGGCGAGCAATCAGCCCCAGCATTTT. The chain recombines TRBV6-1 with TRBJ1-5; 7 nucleotides line up with TRBD1. J was trimmed by 1 base and V by 2 bases; bases with no gene match: 2. The CDR3 has 15 amino acids. Germline values: CDR1 MNHNS, CDR2 SASEGT.